This T cell receptor (beta chain) was recorded in a study of cytomegalovirus exposure and HLA in healthy donors. Trimming took 3 bases from V and 5 from J, leaving 13 bases between them. CDR3 length: 14 amino acids. Germline values: CDR1 LNHDA, CDR2 SQIVND (reference sequence). PCR amplification relied on 60 Vbeta primers (plus 13 Jbeta primers). This table comes from immunoSEQ multiplex PCR, and its TCRdb copy is limited to in-frame clones, with some not included. The sample lists about 130,000 clones, approximately 78% occurring once. This TCR came from a man aged 25-45 years in good health and CMV-seropositive. The source material was PBMCs. The rearrangement uses TRBV19 and TRBJ1-2; D perhaps matches TRBD1 (5 bases). CDR3 sequence: CASSITAGLYGYTF. The DNA of the CDR3 is TGTGCCAGTAGTATCACGGCAGGGCTTTATGGCTACACCTTC.